The 18 T cell receptor beta chains in this list originate from one sample, sequenced in a study of shared clonotypes between healthy human individuals. The table came from immunoSEQ multiplex PCR; TCRdb's copy has only in-frame clones and leaves some out. The sample has about 710,000 clones; roughly 72% are singletons. Sequencing was carried out using memory CD4+ T cells sorted from blood. Described subset: CD45RA-negative fraction. These receptor sequences come from a woman aged 30 to 39 in good health.

This clone was seen only a few times. The chain uses TRBV7-9 and TRBJ2-6, with 8 bases lining up with TRBD2. Trimming removed 1 base from V and 1 base from J; junction bases left unmatched: 3. CDR1 SEHNR and CDR2 FQNEAQ come from the germline V gene (reference sequence). The CDR3 extends over 17 amino acids. The CDR3 sequence is CASSLVAGSSGANVLTF. The CDR3 DNA sequence: TGTGCCAGCAGCTTAGTAGCGGGATCGTCTGGGGCCAACGTCCTGACTTTC.

The V call is TRBV19, the J call TRBJ1-5; maybe TRBD1 (6 bases). The CDR3 loop spans 16 amino acids. V dropped 4 bases and J dropped 6 bases, with 19 bases sitting between them. Germline assignment: CDR1 LNHDA and CDR2 SQIVND (reference sequence). The DNA of the CDR3 is TGTGCCAGTAGTACATCTTCACAGGGCGAGGGTCAGCCCCAGCATTTT. Translating it yields CASSTSSQGEGQPQHF.

This chain links TRBV19 with TRBJ1-4, with D possibly matching TRBD1 (6 bases). V lost 9 bases and J 8 bases, leaving 22 bases between the germline ends. CDR3 length equals 15 residues. In germline, CDR1 is LNHDA, CDR2 SQIVND (reference sequence). The CDR3 bases are TGTGCCAGCACCCTAACAGGGTGGGTAGACGAAAAACTGTTTTTT. It translates to CASTLTGWVDEKLFF.

This chain joins TRBV11-2 and TRBJ2-6; D is perhaps TRBD1 (7 bases). The CDR3 extends over 15 amino acids. V was cut by 5 bases and J by 9 bases, with 17 bases left in between. CDR1 is SGHAT, CDR2 FQNNGV, per germline. This chain's CDR3 is CASSLGQTSFNVLTF. The CDR3 DNA sequence: TGTGCCAGCAGCCTGGGACAGACTAGTTTCAACGTCCTGACTTTC.

The chain carries TRBV30 and TRBJ2-5; a weak D match, TRBD2 (6 bases). The DNA end is a closer match to TRBJ2-7, so the J assignment may be wrong. The CDR3 is 12 amino acids. Germline CDR1 GTSNPN, CDR2 SVGIG (reference sequence). The CDR3 reads CAWVRDSYEQYF. The CDR3 bases are TGTGCCTGGGTGCGGGACTCCTACGAGCAGTACTTC.

The J gene is TRBJ1-1, the V gene TRBV13, with D uncertain. CDR1 and CDR2 from the germline V gene are PRHDT and FYEKMQ (reference sequence). Trimming took 0 bases from V and 5 from J, leaving 10 bases between them. The CDR3 loop spans 14 amino acids. This CDR3 reads CASSLGTQRTEAFF. In DNA, the CDR3 is TGTGCCAGCAGCTTAGGGACTCAACGGACTGAAGCTTTCTTT.

The gene calls are TRBV18 and TRBJ2-5; D ambiguous. The J call is uncertain, as TRBJ2-7 better fits the DNA end. Germline V gene lookup returns CDR1 KGHSH and CDR2 LQKENI. The CDR3 covers 14 residues. Here the CDR3 reads CASSPGKGWVEQYF. CDR3 coding DNA: TGTGCCAGCTCACCTGGGAAGGGTTGGGTCGAGCAGTACTTC.

V is TRBV28 and J is TRBJ1-2; D might be TRBD1 (6 bases). Trimming pared 2 bases from V and 2 bases from J, leaving 15 bases between. Germline lookup yields CDR1 MDHEN and CDR2 SYDVKM. The length of the CDR3 is 16 residues. In nucleotides, the CDR3 is TGTGCCAGCAGTTTAGGGGAAGGCAGGGGAAACTATGGCTACACCTTC. Translated: CASSLGEGRGNYGYTF.

This clone was seen more than once but under ten times. J is TRBJ2-3 and V is TRBV7-2; a weak D match, TRBD2 (6 bases). The V gene lost 5 bases and the J gene lost 1 base, with 16 bases spanning the gap. Germline lookup yields CDR1 SGHTA and CDR2 FQGNSA. This CDR3 spans 16 amino acids. The CDR3, as DNA: TGTGCCAGCAGCCCTTTCTTCGGGAGCGGCACAGATACGCAGTATTTT. This codes for CASSPFFGSGTDTQYF.

The chain joins TRBV19 to TRBJ2-7, with D unclear. The CDR3 runs to 14 residues. Trimming left V 3 bases short and J 5 bases short, with 14 bases between. CDR1 is LNHDA and CDR2 is SQIVND in the germline V gene (reference sequence). For the CDR3, the DNA is TGTGCCAGTAGTATGGTTCAGGTTCCCGACGAGCAGTACTTC. Translation gives CASSMVQVPDEQYF.

This rearrangement joins TRBV2 to TRBJ2-2, with a tentative D call TRBD1 (6 bases). The CDR3 sequence is 14 residues long. Trimming shortened V by 4 bases and J by 6 bases, and 12 bases separated the two germline ends. Germline V CDR1 and CDR2: SNHLY, FYNNEI. The CDR3 sequence: CASSAPRGSGELFF. The DNA of the CDR3 is TGTGCCAGCAGTGCCCCTAGGGGGTCCGGGGAGCTGTTTTTT.

The rearrangement joins TRBV7-2 to TRBJ1-5, with 8 bases lining up with TRBD1. CDR1 SGHTA and CDR2 FQGNSA come from the germline V gene. The CDR3 covers 16 residues. V lost 3 bases to trimming and J lost 0 bases; unmatched junction nucleotides: 4. The DNA of the CDR3 is TGTGCCAGCAGCTTTACAGGGGGATATAGCAATCAGCCCCAGCATTTT. This gives the protein CASSFTGGYSNQPQHF.

The chain carries TRBV19 and TRBJ1-1; D perhaps matches TRBD1 (5 bases). Germline V lookup: CDR1 LNHDA, CDR2 SQIVND (reference sequence). The CDR3 is 19 amino acids. V was trimmed by 7 bases and J by 0 bases, leaving 27 bases between them. The CDR3 loop reads CASTPGHRFSGRMNTEAFF. For the CDR3, the DNA is TGTGCCAGTACACCGGGGCATCGCTTCAGCGGCCGGATGAACACTGAAGCTTTCTTT.

The chain is built from TRBV7-7 and TRBJ2-1; D is perhaps TRBD2 (6 bases). Trimming stripped 6 bases from V and 0 bases from J, with 24 bases between. This CDR3 is built from 19 residues. Per the germline V gene, CDR1 is SSHAT and CDR2 is FNYEAQ (reference sequence). The CDR3: CASRQRRDRHGLSYNEQFF. The DNA for the CDR3 is TGTGCCAGCAGACAGAGGAGGGACCGGCACGGCCTCTCCTACAATGAGCAGTTCTTC.

This clone was counted many times. The CDR3 DNA sequence: TGTGCCAGCAGTCCCCTAATGACACAGAGGAACGAGCAGTACTTC. Its translation is CASSPLMTQRNEQYF. The gene calls are TRBV28 and TRBJ2-7; D gene ambiguous. Germline CDR1 reads MDHEN; CDR2 reads SYDVKM. The CDR3 consists of 15 residues. Trimming removed 5 bases from V and 5 bases from J, with 19 bases in between.

This chain links TRBV6-6 with TRBJ2-5, with 12 bases fitting TRBD1. Per germline, CDR1 MNHNY and CDR2 SVGAGI (reference sequence). J was trimmed by 9 bases and V by 5 bases; bases with no gene match: 13. The CDR3 has 16 residues. This CDR3 reads CASSPGTGGFITAQYF. The CDR3 nucleotides are TGTGCCAGCAGTCCCGGGACAGGGGGCTTCATCACGGCCCAGTACTTC.

J is TRBJ1-5 and V is TRBV19; D remains ambiguous. The CDR3 covers 13 residues. Germline V gene data show CDR1 as LNHDA and CDR2 as SQIVND (reference sequence). Trimming took 0 bases from V and 7 from J, leaving 7 bases between them. CDR3 sequence reads: CASSIEEGQPQHF. CDR3 DNA: TGTGCCAGTAGTATAGAAGAGGGACAGCCCCAGCATTTT. Full variable domain (missing parts from reference TRBV19 and TRBJ1-5): DGGITQSPKYLFRKEGQNVTLSCEQNLNHDAMYWYRQDPGQGLRLIYYSQIVNDFQKGDIAEGYSVSREKKESFPLTVTSAQKNPTAFYLCASSIEEGQPQHFGDGTRLSIL.

The gene calls are TRBV29-1 and TRBJ2-1; 8 bases align to TRBD1. Germline V gene lookup returns CDR1 SQVTM and CDR2 ANQGSEA. The V segment lost 7 bases and the J segment 6 bases; nucleotides outside the gene matches: 8. The CDR3 is 13 residues long. CDR3 amino acids: CSGYRGESNEQFF. CDR3 bases: TGCAGCGGTTACAGGGGGGAAAGCAATGAGCAGTTCTTC.